This TCR beta chain was captured in a study of blood T cell repertoires in COVID-19. At the level of the study: Italy, Spain and the United States were the sources of the convalescent and acute COVID-19 samples.

Assay: immunoSEQ multiplex PCR; the TCRdb copy retains only in-frame clones and omits some. The sample contains roughly 330,000 clones, approximately 90% of which appear only once. Enrollees, about 18 to 89 years old, lived in 24 US areas. Donors were grouped by their self-reported clinical history. The sequence was collected from a woman under 30 who had recovered from COVID-19. The sequenced sample was PBMCs or T cells enriched from blood (not recorded which).

The CDR3 protein is CASRNRGRYGYTF. As DNA, the CDR3 is TGTGCCAGCAGGAACAGGGGCCGCTATGGCTACACCTTC. V gene TRBV2 combines with J gene TRBJ1-2; 7 bases are a match to TRBD1. V shed 6 bases and J 4 bases; nucleotides not matched to a gene: 5. Germline-derived CDR1 and CDR2 are SNHLY and FYNNEI. CDR3 length equals 13 residues.